This TCR beta chain is drawn from a study of early T cells in non-severe SARS-CoV-2 infection. About the research overall: The input, bulk RNA from unsorted whole blood, was sequenced, and chains were unpaired.

The TCR library protocol attached unique molecular identifiers to the individual cDNA molecules. TCRdb re-called the 5' RACE reads through MiXCR, storing one row per CDR3 protein. Of around 60,000 distinct CDR3 sequences listed, around 20% are singletons. The study's findings and limits: In VDJdb matching, anti-spike CD8 responses were favored while private and CD4 specificities went missing.

Looked up from germline, CDR1 is SGDLS and CDR2 is YYNGEE. The junction had 1 base not matched to a gene; V was cut back by 1 base and J by 2 bases. The CDR3 consists of 14 residues. To note about this clonotype: Its antigen is as yet unknown.

The starting material was whole blood, obtained at baseline. The gene calls are TRBV9 and TRBJ2-3; 7 bases match TRBD1. This clonotype originated in an adult who was a healthcare worker with PCR-confirmed SARS-CoV-2 infection or an uninfected control (not recorded which). CDR3 DNA: TGTGCCAGCAGCGTAACAGGGGCCACAGATACGCAGTATTTT. It is translated as CASSVTGATDTQYF.